These 10 T cell receptor beta chains originate from one sample sequenced in a study of early T cells in non-severe SARS-CoV-2 infection. TCRdb redid the calling of the 5' RACE reads with MiXCR, one entry per CDR3 protein. The sample has approximately 41,000 distinct CDR3 sequences, around 4.6% seen once. The sequenced sample consisted of whole blood. Source of these receptors: an adult who was a healthcare worker with PCR-confirmed SARS-CoV-2 infection or an uninfected control (not recorded which).

With regard to this clonotype: A much larger clone lies one base from this, so it may be a read error. The final CDR3 position lacks the conserved phenylalanine or tryptophan, pointing to a likely read error. The CDR3 sequence is CAFLGQSYEQYS. In nucleotides, the CDR3 is TGTGCCTTCCTAGGACAGTCCTACGAGCAGTACTCC. This chain links TRBV30 with TRBJ2-7; tentative D call: TRBD1 (6 bases). The CDR3 is 12 amino acids. The V end lost 7 bases, the J end lost 1 base, and 11 bases lay between the germline ends. Germline V gene data show CDR1 as GTSNPN and CDR2 as SVGIG (reference sequence).

This clonotype has a count of ten or more. This chain joins TRBV29-1 and TRBJ1-5, with TRBD1 as a possible D gene (6 bases). Trimming cost V 4 bases and J 7 bases, with 14 bases left between them. CDR3 length equals 13 residues. CDR1 and CDR2 from the germline V gene are SQVTM and ANQGSEA. DNA for the CDR3: TGCAGCGTTGCTGGGGGCGTGAGGCAGCCCCAGCATTTT. The encoded protein is CSVAGGVRQPQHF.

The chain links TRBV12-3 or TRBV12-4 to TRBJ2-1, with 12 bases matching TRBD2. The CDR3 extends over 16 amino acids. V lost 3 bases, J lost 6 bases, and 6 bases stayed unmatched. The CDR3 sequence: CASSLPSGGGSNEQFF. The CDR3 nucleotides are TGTGCCAGCAGTTTGCCTAGCGGGGGGGGCAGCAATGAGCAGTTCTTC.

The V and J genes are TRBV2 and TRBJ1-2, with D possibly matching TRBD1 (5 bases). V was pared by 4 bases and J by 4 bases, with 7 bases between. This CDR3 has 12 residues. CDR1 is SNHLY and CDR2 is FYNNEI in the germline V gene. CDR3 bases: TGTGCCAGCAGTGGCAGGGTCTATGGCTACACCTTC. It encodes CASSGRVYGYTF.

There are a few counts of this clonotype. The chain couples TRBV27 to TRBJ2-1; D is unresolved. This CDR3 spans 12 amino acids. Germline assignment: CDR1 MNHEY and CDR2 SMNVEV (reference sequence). V lost 8 bases to trimming and J lost 12 bases, with 17 bases between them. The CDR3 DNA sequence: TGTGCCAGCGGGAAACCCACGGAACGGCAGTTCTTC. Its protein product is CASGKPTERQFF.

The sample holds many counts of this clonotype. The chain joins TRBV6-2 or TRBV6-3 to TRBJ2-1; D may be TRBD1 or TRBD2 (6 bases each). The CDR3 consists of 13 residues. Germline values: CDR1 MNHEY, CDR2 SVGEGT. Trimming left V 6 bases short and J 9 bases short, with 15 bases between. This CDR3 reads CASRSGALSEQFF. CDR3 DNA: TGTGCCAGCAGGTCGGGGGCCCTTAGTGAGCAGTTCTTC.

This clonotype has a count of ten or more. The chain has TRBV12-3 or TRBV12-4 and TRBJ1-6; 7 nucleotides agree with TRBD1. The CDR3 is 11 residues long. The ends lost 8 bases at V and 14 bases at J; junction bases unmatched: 6. DNA for the CDR3: TGTGCCAGCGGGCGCGGGACAGCCCTCCACTTT. It codes for CASGRGTALHF.

This clonotype was recorded a few times. The CDR3, as DNA: TGTGCCAGCAGCCGGGACAAATCTGGAAACACCATATATTTT. It encodes CASSRDKSGNTIYF. The V call is TRBV6-5, the J call TRBJ1-3, with a weak D call TRBD1 (6 bases). The germline V gene has CDR1 MNHEY and CDR2 SVGAGI. The CDR3 is made up of 14 amino acids. V lost 6 bases, J lost 1 base, and 10 bases lay in between.

Ten or more counts support this clonotype. The V and J genes are TRBV12-3 or TRBV12-4 and TRBJ1-5; D unclear. The CDR3 has 13 amino acids. Trimming cost V 6 bases and J 0 bases, with 6 bases left between them. Written as DNA, the CDR3 is TGTGCCAGCAGGGAGAATAGCAATCAGCCCCAGCATTTT. Translated, it gives CASRENSNQPQHF.

The V and J genes are TRBV5-1 and TRBJ2-7; D uncertain. The CDR3 has 15 residues. CDR1 SGHRS and CDR2 YFSETQ come from the germline V gene. The germline V and J ends were trimmed by 5 bases and 3 bases, with 18 bases remaining between them. The CDR3: CASRLSFDPYYEQYF. The CDR3 DNA is TGCGCCAGCAGACTGTCATTTGACCCGTACTACGAGCAGTACTTC.